This TCR beta chain originates from a study of CD8 T cells in Susac syndrome. The trim removed 10 bases at V and 0 bases at J, leaving 9 bases unmatched. The CDR3 is 15 residues long. Germline-derived CDR1 and CDR2 are MNHEY and SMNVEV (reference sequence). Random hexamers primed reverse transcription of 0.5 to 1 ug RNA. Using its own MiXCR run on the immunoSEQ multiplex PCR reads, TCRdb lists one record per CDR3 protein. In the table there are about 440,000 distinct CDR3 sequences, approximately 89% of which are singletons. The clonotype comes from a human donor with multiple sclerosis. The V call is TRBV27, the J call TRBJ2-1; 7 positions match TRBD1. Sequences were obtained from CD8+ T cells from PBMCs. In nucleotides, the CDR3 is TGTGCCACCGGACAGGCGGCGAGCTCCTACAATGAGCAGTTCTTC. This encodes CATGQAASSYNEQFF.